Listed here are 26 T cell receptor beta chains from one sample, sequenced in a study of blood T cell repertoires in COVID-19. Using immunoSEQ multiplex PCR, the repertoire was profiled, and TCRdb retains in-frame clones only, with some absent. The table records 230,000 or so clones, about 86% of them present only once. Sequencing input: PBMCs or T cells enriched from blood (not recorded which). The receptors come from a man between 50 and 59 years old who had recovered from COVID-19.

The chain combines TRBV7-9 with TRBJ2-5; the match to TRBD2 covers 9 bases. The CDR3 consists of 14 residues. V trimming: 3 bases; J trimming: 2 bases; junction bases outside the gene matches: 1. In germline, CDR1 is SEHNR, CDR2 FQNEAQ (reference sequence). CDR3 sequence (DNA): TGTGCCAGCAGCTTTAGCGGGGGACAAGAGACCCAGTACTTC. Its translation: CASSFSGGQETQYF.

The V and J genes are TRBV12-3 or TRBV12-4 and TRBJ2-7; D remains unclear. Trimming took off 1 base at V and 5 bases at J, with 6 bases between the two ends. The CDR3 loop spans 12 amino acids. The CDR3 DNA reads as TGTGCCAGCAGTTTAGTACTCCACGAGCAGTACTTC. Translation: CASSLVLHEQYF.

The chain carries TRBV14 and TRBJ2-2; 10 positions agree with TRBD1. Looked up from germline, CDR1 is SGHDN and CDR2 is FVKESK. With 7 bases clipped from V and 3 bases from J, the junction kept 8 bases outside the gene matches. The CDR3 is 16 residues long. The CDR3 region is CASTPPGTGDTGELFF. DNA for the CDR3: TGTGCCAGCACCCCTCCCGGGACAGGGGACACCGGGGAGCTGTTTTTT.

The chain employs TRBV11-2 and TRBJ1-2, with D possibly TRBD1 on 5 matching bases. From germline, CDR1 is SGHAT and CDR2 FQNNGV. This CDR3 region has 15 residues. Trimming removed 5 bases from V and 8 bases from J, with 21 bases in between. The CDR3 sequence: CASSASQGLGRGYTF. CDR3 sequence (DNA): TGTGCCAGCAGCGCTAGTCAGGGACTCGGGAGGGGCTACACCTTC.

A few counts support this clone. The J gene is TRBJ1-4, the V gene TRBV15, with TRBD1 matching 11 bases. Germline V gene lookup returns CDR1 LNHNV and CDR2 YYDKDF (reference sequence). The J segment lost 8 bases and the V segment lost 1 base, leaving 3 bases of the junction unmatched. The CDR3 extends over 15 amino acids. The CDR3 reads CATSRGDRGGEKLFF. Written as DNA, the CDR3 is TGTGCCACCAGCAGAGGGGACAGGGGGGGAGAAAAACTGTTTTTT.

The chain employs TRBV27 and TRBJ2-5; 14 positions match TRBD2. Germline assignment: CDR1 MNHEY and CDR2 SMNVEV (reference sequence). The ends lost 5 bases at V and 5 bases at J; junction bases unmatched: 4. The CDR3 has 15 residues. The CDR3 bases are TGTGCCAGCAGTCCGGGACTAGCGGGAGCGGAGACCCAGTACTTC. It yields the protein CASSPGLAGAETQYF.

The V gene is TRBV20-1, the J gene TRBJ1-1; no definite D call. The CDR3 is 11 residues long. The V end lost 0 bases, the J end lost 8 bases, and 7 bases lay between the germline ends. Germline V gene sequence: CDR1 DFQATT, CDR2 SNEGSKA (reference sequence). The DNA for the CDR3 is TGCAGTGCTAGAGATGTCCTGGAAGCTTTCTTT. Translated: CSARDVLEAFF.

V and J are TRBV19 and TRBJ1-5; TRBD1 aligns across 7 bases. The trim removed 3 bases at V and 1 base at J, leaving 6 bases unmatched. Germline V gene data show CDR1 as LNHDA and CDR2 as SQIVND (reference sequence). The CDR3 consists of 16 residues. In nucleotides, the CDR3 is TGTGCCAGTAGTATCCGGACAGGAGAAAGCAATCAGCCCCAGCATTTT. It codes for CASSIRTGESNQPQHF.

The rearrangement joins TRBV19 to TRBJ2-1, with 11 nucleotides matching TRBD2. This CDR3 region has 16 residues. Germline values: CDR1 LNHDA, CDR2 SQIVND (reference sequence). After removal of 6 bases from V and 4 bases from J, the junction contained 8 bases not matched to a gene. The CDR3 coding sequence is TGTGCCAGTAGGCAGACTAGCGGGGCCCAATACAATGAGCAGTTCTTC. Amino acids: CASRQTSGAQYNEQFF.

This chain joins TRBV3-1 (or the pseudogene TRBV3-2) and TRBJ2-1, with TRBD2 identical over 9 bases. V was pared by 1 base and J by 5 bases, with 6 bases of the junction left unmatched. This CDR3 has 16 amino acids. Germline-derived CDR1 and CDR2 are LGHDT and YNNKEL (reference sequence). The CDR3 DNA reads as TGTGCCAGCAGCCAAGTTTTGGTAGCGGGAGACAATGAGCAGTTCTTC. Translation gives CASSQVLVAGDNEQFF.

This clone occurred a few times. V is TRBV28 and J is TRBJ1-3; D is possibly TRBD1 (6 bases). The ends were cut back, 6 bases at V and 2 bases at J, with 14 bases in the middle. This CDR3 has 15 amino acids. Germline-derived CDR1 and CDR2 are MDHEN and SYDVKM. CDR3 sequence reads: CASRTEGGTGNTIYF. The CDR3 DNA reads as TGTGCCAGCAGGACTGAGGGGGGGACTGGAAACACCATATATTTT.

The chain recombines TRBV30 with TRBJ1-6, with a weak D call TRBD1 (6 bases). V lost 3 bases, J lost 7 bases, and 10 bases lay in between. The CDR3 is 13 residues long. Germline V gives CDR1 GTSNPN, CDR2 SVGIG (reference sequence). CDR3 sequence (DNA): TGTGCCTGGAGGGATACAGGGAATTCACCCCTCCACTTT. Translating it yields CAWRDTGNSPLHF.

This chain links TRBV7-9 with TRBJ2-1; 7 positions agree with TRBD1. V trimming: 5 bases; J trimming: 4 bases; junction bases outside the gene matches: 2. The CDR3 length is 13 residues. Looked up from germline, CDR1 is SEHNR and CDR2 is FQNEAQ (reference sequence). CDR3 nucleotide sequence: TGTGCCAGCAGCACGACAGGGTACAATGAGCAGTTCTTC. It encodes CASSTTGYNEQFF.

The chain recombines TRBV25-1 with TRBJ1-4; D remains ambiguous. The germline V gene encodes CDR1 MGHDK and CDR2 SYGVNS. The CDR3 sequence is 14 residues long. The V gene lost 4 bases and the J gene lost 7 bases, with 13 bases spanning the gap. For the CDR3, the DNA is TGTGCCAGCAGTGGCCCAGGCCCCTTTGAAAAACTGTTTTTT. Protein sequence: CASSGPGPFEKLFF.

This chain joins TRBV5-8 and TRBJ1-2, with D possibly TRBD1 on 6 matching bases. The germline CDR1 and CDR2 sequences are SGHTS and YDEGEE. V was trimmed by 1 base and J by 4 bases, leaving 14 bases between them. The CDR3 sequence is 15 residues long. The CDR3 here is CASSLFEGGSYGYTF. The CDR3 coding sequence is TGTGCCAGCAGCTTGTTCGAGGGGGGGAGCTATGGCTACACCTTC.

This sequence joins TRBV9 and TRBJ2-3; D is possibly TRBD2 (5 bases). Trimming took off 5 bases at V and 0 bases at J, with 10 bases between the two ends. CDR3 length: 14 amino acids. CDR1 SGDLS and CDR2 YYNGEE come from the germline V gene. The CDR3 loop is CASRRDYSTDTQYF. CDR3 DNA: TGTGCCAGCAGGAGGGATTATAGCACAGATACGCAGTATTTT.

This chain links TRBV18 with TRBJ1-2, with 7 bases fitting TRBD1. Trimming at V came to 3 bases and at J to 2 bases, leaving 6 bases not matched to a gene. Germline V gene lookup returns CDR1 KGHSH and CDR2 LQKENI. The CDR3 covers 15 residues. In DNA, the CDR3 is TGTGCCAGCTCACCGACAGGGCAAGTGAACTATGGCTACACCTTC. Protein product: CASSPTGQVNYGYTF.

This clone was observed a handful of times. This rearrangement joins TRBV27 to TRBJ2-6; 7 bases are shared with TRBD1. Looked up from germline, CDR1 is MNHEY and CDR2 is SMNVEV (reference sequence). V lost 5 bases, J lost 0 bases, and 10 bases stayed unmatched. The CDR3 consists of 18 residues. The CDR3 here is CASSLRTGGSSGANVLTF. Written as DNA, the CDR3 is TGTGCCAGCAGTCTCCGGACAGGAGGATCCTCTGGGGCCAACGTCCTGACTTTC.

The rearrangement links TRBV6-5 to TRBJ1-5; no reliable D call. The germline V and J ends were trimmed by 7 bases and 0 bases, with 13 bases remaining between them. Germline CDR1 MNHEY, CDR2 SVGAGI. The CDR3 consists of 15 residues. CDR3 sequence: CASTVGRSSNQPQHF. The CDR3 region has the DNA TGTGCCAGCACCGTAGGCAGGTCTAGCAATCAGCCCCAGCATTTT.

This chain links TRBV6-5 with TRBJ2-5; 9 bases agree with TRBD1. CDR3 size: 14 residues. V shed 7 bases and J 4 bases; nucleotides not matched to a gene: 7. Germline V lookup: CDR1 MNHEY, CDR2 SVGAGI. The CDR3 region is CASTSGDRVETQYF. CDR3 coding DNA: TGTGCCAGCACTTCCGGGGACAGGGTAGAGACCCAGTACTTC.

The chain employs TRBV30 and TRBJ1-5, with D possibly TRBD1 on 5 matching bases. Per the germline V gene, CDR1 is GTSNPN and CDR2 is SVGIG (reference sequence). The CDR3 length is 13 residues. The ends were cut back, 0 bases at V and 3 bases at J, with 6 bases in the middle. CDR3 sequence (DNA): TGTGCCTGGAGTGTAGGGGACAATCAGCCCCAGCATTTT. Amino acid sequence: CAWSVGDNQPQHF.

The V and J genes are TRBV12-3 or TRBV12-4 and TRBJ1-1, with D unresolved. Trimming took off 7 bases at V and 2 bases at J, with 11 bases between the two ends. CDR3 length: 13 amino acids. CDR3 sequence reads: CASTPTRNTEAFF. As DNA, the CDR3 is TGTGCCAGCACCCCGACTCGAAACACTGAAGCTTTCTTT.

The chain recombines TRBV2 with TRBJ2-1; tentative D call: TRBD2 (6 bases). Germline V gene sequence: CDR1 SNHLY, CDR2 FYNNEI. Trimming removed 7 bases at V and 6 bases at J, with 16 bases between. This CDR3 comprises 14 residues. DNA for the CDR3: TGTGCCAGCACTGCGGGACCTACGGGCAATGAGCAGTTCTTC. This sequence encodes CASTAGPTGNEQFF.

This clone was found a few times. The chain employs TRBV3-1 (or the pseudogene TRBV3-2) and TRBJ2-1; 8 bases map to TRBD2. The J segment lost 5 bases and the V segment lost 5 bases, leaving 5 bases of the junction unmatched. Per germline, CDR1 LGHDT and CDR2 YNNKEL (reference sequence). This CDR3 has 14 amino acids. The CDR3 loop reads CASSSRTSNNEQFF. CDR3 in DNA: TGTGCCAGCAGCTCCCGGACTAGCAACAATGAGCAGTTCTTC.

This sequence joins TRBV19 and TRBJ1-2; maybe TRBD1 (6 bases). CDR1 and CDR2 from the germline V gene are LNHDA and SQIVND (reference sequence). Trimming took 3 bases from V and 7 from J, leaving 15 bases between them. CDR3 length: 14 residues. The CDR3 spells CASSILGGQSGYTF. Here the CDR3 DNA reads TGTGCCAGTAGTATCCTCGGAGGACAGAGTGGCTACACCTTC.

The chain uses TRBV9 and TRBJ2-2; TRBD1 is a possible D gene (5 bases). This CDR3 region has 15 residues. The V and J ends lost 0 bases and 1 base respectively, with 7 bases between them. The germline gives CDR1 SGDLS, CDR2 YYNGEE. As DNA, the CDR3 is TGTGCCAGCAGCGTAGTGACAGAGAACACCGGGGAGCTGTTTTTT. It encodes CASSVVTENTGELFF.